The T cell receptor beta chain described here comes from a study of blood T cell repertoires in COVID-19 (dated by TCRdb to 2020 to 2022). Study-wide context: The collaborator samples originated in the United States, Italy and Spain and spanned the acute and convalescent phases of COVID-19. The prospective study material was composed of cDNA or gDNA derived from T cells, B-cell-depleted T cells, or PBMCs. The dataset comprised deeply sampled blood TCRbeta repertoires from subjects exposed to, actively infected with, or recovered from COVID-19. The repertoires were released in a freely available public database intended as a resource for research on the immune response to SARS-CoV-2. The samples were drawn from two sources: the first 160 participants of the ongoing ImmuneRACE study, and 1,000 to 1,500 subjects contributed by 6 global collaborators. Nearly every sample came with metadata listing a de-identified subject ID, COVID-19 status, age in years and sex. HLA class I and class II types, where available, came from metadata supplied by the sample provider rather than from assay-based typing. Broad study findings and their caveats: The quantity of clinical and demographic metadata differed by source and by participant and was supplied without curation.

TCRbeta CDR3 regions were amplified from genomic DNA by means of the immunoSEQ Assay, a bias-controlled multiplex PCR. The authors' analysis ran thus. The number of nucleated cells in each sample was estimated by amplification of reference gene primers within the assay. Sequence reads were collapsed and filtered to measure the absolute abundance of every unique TCRbeta CDR3 rearrangement. For each sample, productive Simpson clonality was calculated as the square root of Simpson's diversity index across productive rearrangements. The source is immuneACCESS, and TCRdb retained only in-frame sequences with V and J called. Part of the clones is not carried over; for the studies checked, unresolved V genes explain less than half of this, and the remainder is unexplained. V and J calls and clone size are copied from that table; D and trimming were computed from the DNA. The sample table shows more than 70,000 clones, and approximately 88% are seen once. The ten most abundant clones make up 5.8% of the sample.

Concerning this clone: Which antigen it targets is not known. Base qualities were left out, and no much larger clone turns up one base away.

From the cysteine through the phenylalanine, the CDR3 covers 13 amino acids. The only DNA kept is the CDR3, 39 bases in frame from the first base. Reading the germline V gene gives CDR1 SGDLS and CDR2 YYNGEE. V lost 0 bases and J lost 1 base; the stretch between them is 4 bases long. Each collaborating institution followed its own protocols to collect whole blood in K2EDTA tubes. For TCRbeta analysis, collaborators shipped samples as frozen whole blood, isolated PBMCs, or DNA extracted from either of those sample types. This receptor was identified in a man in his fifties with active COVID-19. Sample: peripheral blood. Recombination connected TRBV9 to TRBJ1-1, with the D gene not clear enough to name. Here the CDR3 is given as CASSVGANTEAFF. The DNA reads as follows: TGTGCCAGCAGCGTAGGGGCGAACACTGAAGCTTTCTTT.